This T cell receptor (beta chain) stems from a study of cytomegalovirus exposure and HLA in healthy donors. In the case of this clone: Its antigen remains unidentified.

The V gene lost 7 bases and the J gene lost 6 bases, with 17 bases spanning the gap. The CDR3 has 14 residues. Germline V lookup: CDR1 SNHLY, CDR2 FYNNEI. Whole-study results and caveats: It was reported that the classifier diagnosed cytomegalovirus status with high specificity and sensitivity in both the original and validation cohorts.

Both 60 Vbeta primers and 13 Jbeta primers went into the PCR. The repertoire was sequenced with immunoSEQ multiplex PCR; TCRdb's copy has only in-frame clones and lacks some. The top ten hold roughly 12% of the sample, which has 150,000 to 180,000 clones, 80% seen once. The V and J genes are TRBV2 and TRBJ2-3; the D gene is possibly TRBD1 (6 bases). The origin of this receptor is a man younger than 40 in good health and CMV-seropositive. The sequenced sample consisted of PBMCs. CDR3 nucleotides: TGTGCCAGCAATAGAGGGACACCCGGGGATACGCAGTATTTT. Residues: CASNRGTPGDTQYF. The full variable domain, rest sourced from reference TRBV2 and TRBJ2-3, is EPEVTQTPSHQVTQMGQEVILRCVPISNHLYFYWYRQILGQKVEFLVSFYNNEISEKSEIFDDQFSVERPDGSNFTLKIRSTKLEDSAMYFCASNRGTPGDTQYFGPGTRLTVL.